This TCR beta chain was identified during a study of T cell responses to AZD1222 COVID-19 vaccine (dated by TCRdb to the early 2020s). Context from the whole study: Because spike-specific TCR depth and breadth did not differ between the two schedules, AZD1222 recipients who got a second dose at roughly 4 weeks were pooled with those who got a second dose at roughly 12 weeks. TCR sequencing covered 230 or so trial participants: roughly 200 given two doses of AZD1222 and about 26 given two doses of MenACWY control vaccine. Trial participants were enrolled into age subgroups of 18-55, 56-69 and 70-plus years, which contained approximately 150, 28 and 58 TCR-sequenced participants, respectively. Results and caveats for the whole study, not just this receptor: Nearly half of unique spike-specific TCRs reportedly recognized epitopes outside regions mutated in the B.1.351 and B.1.1.7 variants. After two AZD1222 doses, both the breadth and the depth of spike-specific TCRs were significantly higher than at day 0 and than in MenACWY recipients. Conclusions about previously exposed vaccinees are limited, since just six or seven AZD1222 recipients were seropositive for SARS-CoV-2 at baseline. CD4 TCRs associated with the vaccine covered the entire spike protein, and the dominant responses were in regions 160-218 and 743-854. Participants were mostly white British and included more females than males, and it was suggested by the authors that clonal diversity may have been underestimated. Because no samples from the day 14 peak response were available, repertoires could be characterized only after the peak T cell response. The 56-69-year group was small, and its depth increase did not reach significance, likely because of low power.

The CDR3 regions of human TCRbeta chains were analyzed by immunosequencing. The original pipeline was this. Repertoire TCRs were matched against a reference library of SARS-CoV-2-specific TCRs generated with the MIRA antigen-specificity platform. Breadth was defined as the fraction of unique TCRs that were SARS-CoV-2-associated, and depth was defined as the fraction of total T cells that were SARS-CoV-2-associated. Using the MIRA data, each spike-specific TCR was assigned both to the spike region to which the TCR was reactive and to a CD4 or CD8 class. Log10-transformed breadth and depth values were compared by one-way ANOVA with Sidak's multiple comparisons tests. TCRdb re-hosts the immuneACCESS table, in-frame sequences only. Its copies lack some clones; in the studies checked, an unresolved V gene accounts for under half of them, and the cause for the rest is not known. V, J and clone size were drawn from that table, and D and trimming were deduced from the DNA. The sample table contains about 200,000 clones; only one count was recorded for 85% to 95% of them. 1% to 1.5% of the sample belongs to the ten largest clones.

Worth noting for this clone: Its antigen is unknown. The sample holds no much larger clone one base away, and base qualities are not on file.

Taken with the paper, the label for time point translates to: baseline before first vaccination. Vaccinee samples came from UK trials COV001 and COV002, including a single-blind randomized controlled phase 2/3 trial of AZD1222 (ChAdOx1 nCoV-19) in healthy adults. For TCRbeta chain sequencing, PBMC samples were collected from trial participants at day 0 and at day 28 after the second dose. The TCR was taken from an adult in good health. The sample consisted of peripheral blood, taken on day 0 of AZD1222 vaccination.

The nucleotides are TGTGCCAGCAGTTACACCTACCTTAGCAATCAGCCCCAGCATTTT. Its amino acids are CASSYTYLSNQPQHF. The sequence is built from TRBV6-2 or TRBV6-3 and TRBJ1-5, with the D segment identity uncertain. The CDR1 and CDR2 encoded by the germline V gene are MNHEY and SVGEGT. V loses 2 bases, J loses 0 bases, and the germline ends lie 8 bases apart. Inclusive of the bounding cysteine and phenylalanine, the CDR3 is 15 residues long. Only the CDR3 DNA stays, 45 bases, in frame from base 1.